Here is one T cell receptor (beta chain) with its context. All enrollees were roughly 18 to 95 years old and from 20 to 30 US areas. Cohort placement rested on clinical history that participants reported themselves. In the original analysis: Reference gene primer amplification gave nucleated cell count estimates. Method: immunoSEQ multiplex PCR; TCRdb's copy keeps in-frame clones and lacks some. V and J calls and clone size follow that table, whereas D and trimming were derived from the DNA. The sample gives 250,000 to 300,000 clones, approximately 91% of which show up once; about 2% is in the top ten. This record belongs to a study of blood T cell repertoires in COVID-19. Overall study context: Both acute and convalescent COVID-19 samples were obtained from the United States, Italy and Spain.

V shed 0 bases and J 4 bases; nucleotides not matched to a gene: 10. The CDR3 consists of 18 residues. From germline, CDR1 is SGHAT and CDR2 FQNNGV. The sequence was obtained from a woman between 40 and 50 years old with acute COVID-19. The sample was PBMCs or T cells enriched from blood (not recorded which). The V and J genes are TRBV11-2 and TRBJ1-1; 11 bases are shared with TRBD1. The CDR3 spells CASSLDRTGTGGFTEAFF. In nucleotides, the CDR3 is TGTGCCAGCAGCTTAGATAGGACCGGGACAGGGGGGTTCACTGAAGCTTTCTTT.